A single T cell receptor (beta chain) is shown here with its context. Its antigen target is currently unknown. Base qualities were left out, and no much larger clone turns up one base away. The library came from RT-PCR. Instrument on record: Illumina HiSeq 2500. TCRdb itself trimmed the public reads at Q25 with fastp, ran MiXCR and retained productive beta chains. Each entry is one CDR3 protein sequence, shown with its most common DNA and genes. Here the sample has roughly 710,000 distinct CDR3 sequences; around 13% occur a single time. The ten largest clones take up approximately 7.6% of the sample. Looking up the germline V gene (reference sequence) yields CDR1 LNHNV and CDR2 YYDKDF. The germline ends are 9 bases apart after V is trimmed by 5 bases and J by 6 bases. Inclusive of the bounding cysteine and phenylalanine, the CDR3 is 12 residues long. Only CDR3 DNA remains: 36 bases, in frame from the first base.

This sample stems from a study of response to subunit inactivated influenza vaccine (dated by TCRdb to 2017 to 2018). With respect to the entire study: The study used deep quantitative T cell receptor repertoire profiling to track responses to a trivalent subunit inactivated influenza vaccine.

General conclusions and limits of the study: The authors proposed that each seasonal influenza vaccination may bring in only a limited number of new T cells.

The sequences come from PBMCs from blood, collected 14 days before vaccination. The receptor comes from a man aged 50 to 59 who received an inactivated influenza vaccine. Donor details come from another sample of the same person, matched by shared clones. The rearrangement joined TRBV15 to TRBJ2-3, with the D gene not confidently named. The encoded CDR3 is CATSPLTDTQYF. The DNA sequence reads TGTGCCACCAGCCCCCTGACGGATACGCAGTATTTT.